This TCR beta chain was found in a study of blood T cell repertoires in COVID-19. At the level of the study: Acute and convalescent COVID-19 samples came from the United States, Italy and Spain. Nucleic acid was either cDNA or gDNA, and it came from T cells, B-cell-depleted T cells, or PBMCs.

Germline V gives CDR1 SGDLS, CDR2 YYNGEE. Trimming took off 5 bases at V and 2 bases at J, with 5 bases between the two ends. This CDR3 region has 12 residues. The method was immunoSEQ multiplex PCR; TCRdb's version includes in-frame clones alone and lacks a portion of them. The data show roughly 300,000 clones, approximately 87% seen once. This clonotype was obtained from a woman aged 40 to 50 who had recovered from COVID-19. Sequences were obtained from peripheral blood. The rearrangement uses TRBV9 and TRBJ1-3; D gene ambiguous. The CDR3 is CASSQTGNTIYF. DNA for the CDR3: TGTGCCAGCAGTCAAACTGGAAACACCATATATTTT.